The 7 T cell receptor beta chains given below trace back to one sample, sequenced in a study of shared clonotypes between healthy human individuals. Measured with immunoSEQ multiplex PCR; TCRdb has only the in-frame clones, and not every one. The data show some 2.3 million clones, with 93% seen just once and 0.39% held by the top ten. The sample taken for sequencing was naive CD4+ T cells from PBMCs. Subset given: CD45RA+ positively selected. The receptors derive from a man in his late teens or twenties in good health. Some clones in this sample may be carry-over from other donors' samples.

The CDR3 bases are TGTGCCACCAGCAGGGGGCACTCGGGACAGGGTGATCAGCCCCAGCATTTT. Amino acid sequence: CATSRGHSGQGDQPQHF. The chain recombines TRBV15 with TRBJ1-5; TRBD1 matches at 9 bases. CDR3 length equals 17 residues. The ends lost 3 bases at V and 5 bases at J; junction bases unmatched: 11. Germline V gene data show CDR1 as LNHNV and CDR2 as YYDKDF (reference sequence).

The chain recombines TRBV21-1 with TRBJ2-6; the table's D gene call, TRBD1, was not cross checked with the DNA. TRBV21-1 is a recognized pseudogene. There are 14 residues in the CDR3. The CDR3 spells CASSDNSGANVLTF. DNA for the CDR3: TGTGCCAGCAGCGACAACTCTGGGGCCAACGTCCTGACTTTC.

The chain recombines TRBV11-2 with TRBJ1-4; TRBD1 might be the D (6 bases). The CDR3 is 15 amino acids. Germline values: CDR1 SGHAT, CDR2 FQNNGV. V shed 6 bases and J shed 3 bases, with 14 bases lying between them. As DNA, the CDR3 is TGTGCCAGCAGATACAGGGCCACGGCTAATGAAAAACTGTTTTTT. Protein product: CASRYRATANEKLFF.

J is TRBJ2-1 and V is TRBV10-2; TRBD2 is a possible D gene (6 bases). V dropped 4 bases and J dropped 4 bases, with 8 bases sitting between them. Germline values: CDR1 WSHSY, CDR2 SAAADI. This CDR3 has 13 amino acids. The CDR3 DNA is TGCGCCAGCAGTGGACTAGTATACAATGAGCAGTTCTTC. It specifies CASSGLVYNEQFF.

The V call is TRBV15, the J call TRBJ1-2; D gene uncertain. Germline lookup yields CDR1 LNHNV and CDR2 YYDKDF (reference sequence). This CDR3 has 15 amino acids. With 1 base removed from V and 6 bases from J, the gap between germline ends came to 15 bases. CDR3 DNA: TGTGCCACCAGCAGAGTGCAAAGAACCTATGATGGCTACACCTTC. It encodes CATSRVQRTYDGYTF.

The V and J genes are TRBV7-9 and TRBJ2-7, with D perhaps given as TRBD1 or TRBD2 (5 bases each). There are 14 residues in the CDR3. Trimming left V 5 bases short and J 6 bases short, with 17 bases between. Germline V gene lookup returns CDR1 SEHNR and CDR2 FQNEAQ (reference sequence). The CDR3 reads CASSPPGTGVEQYF. In DNA, the CDR3 is TGTGCCAGCAGCCCACCCGGGACCGGGGTCGAGCAGTACTTC.

V and J are TRBV6-6 and TRBJ2-1; the D gene is possibly TRBD1 (5 bases). Germline V gene lookup returns CDR1 MNHNY and CDR2 SVGAGI (reference sequence). Trimming left V 6 bases short and J 5 bases short, with 20 bases between. CDR3 length: 16 amino acids. CDR3 amino acids: CASRKIQGLSHNEQFF. The CDR3 DNA reads TGTGCCAGCAGGAAAATCCAGGGTTTGTCCCACAATGAGCAGTTCTTC.